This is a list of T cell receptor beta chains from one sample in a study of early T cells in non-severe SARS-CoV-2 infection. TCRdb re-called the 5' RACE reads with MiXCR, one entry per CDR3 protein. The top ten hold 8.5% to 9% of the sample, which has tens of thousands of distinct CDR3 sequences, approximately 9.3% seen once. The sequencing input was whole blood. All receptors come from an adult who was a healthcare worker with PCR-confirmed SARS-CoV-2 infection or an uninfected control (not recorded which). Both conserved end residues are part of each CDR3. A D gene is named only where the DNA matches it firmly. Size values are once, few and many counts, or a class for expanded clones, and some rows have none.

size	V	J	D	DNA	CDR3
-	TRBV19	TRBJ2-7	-	TGTGCCAGCACCGGGACACCAGGGCACGAGCAGTACTTC	CASTGTPGHEQYF
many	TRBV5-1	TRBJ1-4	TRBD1	TGCGCCAGCACCACGATGGGGACAGGAGATGAAAAACTGTTTTTT	CASTTMGTGDEKLFF
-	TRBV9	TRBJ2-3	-	TGTGCCAGCAGCTTCACTACGGCTGACACAGATACGCAGTATTTT	CASSFTTADTDTQYF
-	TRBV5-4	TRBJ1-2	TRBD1	TGTGCCAGCAGCTTGGAGGGGGCGACATTCGGTTATGGCTACACCTTC	CASSLEGATFGYGYTF
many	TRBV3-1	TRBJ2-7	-	TGTGCCAGCAGCCACTCCTACGAGCAGTACTTC	CASSHSYEQYF
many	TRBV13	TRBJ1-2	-	TGTGCCAGCAGCTTGGGGGGCAGGGGCGTAAGTAACTATGGCTACACCTTC	CASSLGGRGVSNYGYTF
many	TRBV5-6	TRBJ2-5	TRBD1	TGTGCCAGCAGAATAGGGGCGACAGGGGAACACCAAGAGACCCAGTACTTC	CASRIGATGEHQETQYF
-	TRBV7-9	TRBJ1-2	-	TGTGCCAGCAGCTCCCGGGACGTGATCGGAAATGGCTGCACCTTC	CASSSRDVIGNGCTF
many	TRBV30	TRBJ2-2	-	TGTGCCTGGAGTGTAGGTGGGAAGTCGAACACCGGGGAGCTGTTTTTT	CAWSVGGKSNTGELFF
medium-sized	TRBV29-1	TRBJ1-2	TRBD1	TGCAGCGTTGTGGGGACAGGGGCCGGCTACACCTTC	CSVVGTGAGYTF
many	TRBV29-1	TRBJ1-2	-	TGCAGCGTTGAAATCCGCCGGGGGTTTGAGGGCTACACCTTC	CSVEIRRGFEGYTF
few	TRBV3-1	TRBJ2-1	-	TGTGCCAGCAGCCCCGTCGGACTGGGGTCCTACAATGAGCAGTTCTTC	CASSPVGLGSYNEQFF
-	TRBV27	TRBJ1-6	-	TGTGCCAGCAGTTCCGCCTTAGGGGGGATGAATAATTCACCCCTCCACTTT	CASSSALGGMNNSPLHF
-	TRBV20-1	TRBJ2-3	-	TGCAGTGCTAGAGATCCGGTCAGCGGGAGCACAGATACGCAGTATTTT	CSARDPVSGSTDTQYF
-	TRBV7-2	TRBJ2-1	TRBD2	TGTGCCAGCAGCTTAATGTCCAGCGGGAGTGAGCAGTTCTTC	CASSLMSSGSEQFF
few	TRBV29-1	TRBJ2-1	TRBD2	TGCAGCGTTGAAGGGGGGACTAGCAGAGACAATGAGCAGTTCTTC	CSVEGGTSRDNEQFF
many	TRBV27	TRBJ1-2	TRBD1	TGTGCCAGCCGCCCTTACCCCCTGGGACAGCGAATCTATGGCTACACCTTC	CASRPYPLGQRIYGYTF
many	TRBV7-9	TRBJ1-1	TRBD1	TGTGCCAGCAGCCCAGACAGGGGCACCATGAACACTGAAGCTTTCTTT	CASSPDRGTMNTEAFF
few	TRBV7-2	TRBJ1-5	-	TGTGCCAGCAGCTTAAAGGGGGGTCAGCCCCAGCATTTT	CASSLKGGQPQHF
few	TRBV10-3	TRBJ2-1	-	TGTGCCACCACCGACGGAGCGGGTGAGCAGTTCTTC	CATTDGAGEQFF
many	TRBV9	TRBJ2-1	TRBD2	TGTGCCAGCAGCGGAGCGGGAGCCCCAGGGAATGAGCAGTTCTTC	CASSGAGAPGNEQFF
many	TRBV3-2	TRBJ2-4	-	TGTGCCAGCAGCCAAGAGAGTGGGGGACTAGCCAAAAACATTCAGTACTTC	CASSQESGGLAKNIQYF
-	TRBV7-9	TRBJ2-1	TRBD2	TGTGCCGCCGGGACTAGCGTCACTGGGGGCTCCTACAATGAGCAGTTCTTC	CAAGTSVTGGSYNEQFF
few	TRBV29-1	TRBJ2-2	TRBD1	TGCAGCGTTCGTCGGGACAGCGGCACCGGGGAGCTGTTTTTT	CSVRRDSGTGELFF
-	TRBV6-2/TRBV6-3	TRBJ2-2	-	TGTGCCAGCAGCGTAATGGGGCGGTCCGGGGAGCTGTTTTTT	CASSVMGRSGELFF
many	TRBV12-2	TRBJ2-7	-	TGTGCAAGTCGCTTATTCCGGGACAACGGGCAGTACTTC	CASRLFRDNGQYF
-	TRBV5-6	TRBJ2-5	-	TGTGCCAGCAGCTTGGGGCGGTCTGAAGGGACCCAGTACTTC	CASSLGRSEGTQYF
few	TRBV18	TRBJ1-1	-	TGTGCCAGCTCACGGCTAATTATGGTCGGGGGCACTGAAGCTTTCTTT	CASSRLIMVGGTEAFF
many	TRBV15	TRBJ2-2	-	TGTGCCACCAGCAGAATTTTAGGGCAGGGGACCGGGGAGCTGTTTTTT	CATSRILGQGTGELFF
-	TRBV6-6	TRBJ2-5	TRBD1	TGTGCCAGCAGTACACCGGGACAGAAAGAGACCCAGTACTTC	CASSTPGQKETQYF
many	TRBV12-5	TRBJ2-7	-	TGTGCTAGTGGTTATTCCTACGAGCAGTACTTC	CASGYSYEQYF
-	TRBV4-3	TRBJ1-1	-	TGCGCCAGCAGCCAAGATGTTTATGGGGGAATGAACACTGAAGCTTTCTTT	CASSQDVYGGMNTEAFF
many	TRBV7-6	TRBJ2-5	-	TGTGCCAGCAGCTTAGATTTCCGGCAGGGAAAAGAGACCCAGTACTTC	CASSLDFRQGKETQYF
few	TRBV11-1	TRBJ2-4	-	TGTGCCAGCAGCCCGGGACCAGACGTTAACATTCAGTACTTC	CASSPGPDVNIQYF
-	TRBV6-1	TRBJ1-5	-	TGTGCCAGCAACGGCTTTAGCAATCAGCCCCAGCATTTT	CASNGFSNQPQHF
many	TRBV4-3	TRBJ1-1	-	TGCGCCAGCAGCCCTACCCGGATGGACGGATGGAACACTGAAGCTTTCTTT	CASSPTRMDGWNTEAFF
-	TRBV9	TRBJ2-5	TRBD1	TGTGCCAGCAGCCCCTTCGGGACAGGGGTCGAAGAGACCCAGTACTTC	CASSPFGTGVEETQYF
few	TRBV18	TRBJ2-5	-	TGTGCCAGCTCACCATCCGGGGTTCAGAAGACCCAGTACTTC	CASSPSGVQKTQYF
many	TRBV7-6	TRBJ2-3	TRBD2	TGTGCCAGCAGCTTAGCCCAAACTAGCGGCCTGGGGACAGATACGCAGTATTTT	CASSLAQTSGLGTDTQYF
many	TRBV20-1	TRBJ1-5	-	TGCAGTGCTAGAGATAGCGGGACGTATAGCAATCAGCCCCAGCATTTT	CSARDSGTYSNQPQHF
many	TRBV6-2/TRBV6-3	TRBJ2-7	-	TGTGCCAGCAGTCCTACGACTAGTGTCAAGTCCTACGAGCAGTACTTC	CASSPTTSVKSYEQYF
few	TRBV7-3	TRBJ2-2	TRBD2	TGTGCCAGCAGCTCTCCGGGACTAGCCAACACCGGGGAGCTGTTTTTT	CASSSPGLANTGELFF
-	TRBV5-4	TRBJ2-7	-	TGTGCCAGCAGCTTGGATCAGGGAAACTACGAGCAGTACTTC	CASSLDQGNYEQYF
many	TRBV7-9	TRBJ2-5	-	TGTGCCAGCAGCTACGGGCACGGAGAGACCCAGTACTTC	CASSYGHGETQYF
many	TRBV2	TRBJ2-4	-	TGTGCCAGCGGACTAGCCAAAAACATTCAGTACTTC	CASGLAKNIQYF
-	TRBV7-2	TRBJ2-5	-	TGTGCCAGCAGCTTAGGACGGGCGGAGACCCAGTACTTC	CASSLGRAETQYF
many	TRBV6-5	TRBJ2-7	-	TGTGCCAGCAGTCCTCGTGCCGCGGATTACGAGCAGTACTTC	CASSPRAADYEQYF
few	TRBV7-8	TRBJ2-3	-	TGTGCCAGCAGCTCCTTAGGCAGCACAGATACGCAGTATTTT	CASSSLGSTDTQYF
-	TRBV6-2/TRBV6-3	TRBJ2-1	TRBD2	TGTGCCAGCAGTTACTTAGCGGGACAACCCCACCGCAATGAGCAGTTCTTC	CASSYLAGQPHRNEQFF
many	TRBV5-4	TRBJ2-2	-	TGTGCCAGCAGCTCATCTCGGCAGCAGGCGGGGGAGCTGTTTTTT	CASSSSRQQAGELFF
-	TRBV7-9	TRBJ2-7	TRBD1	TGTGCCAGCAGCCCCCGACAGGGAAAAGGCTCCTACGAGCAGTACTTC	CASSPRQGKGSYEQYF